This T cell receptor (beta chain) is from a study of response to subunit inactivated influenza vaccine. This clonotype came up a few times. Its target is not known. TCRdb recomputed calls from the RT-PCR reads with MiXCR, one row per CDR3 protein. This table holds 800,000 or so distinct CDR3 sequences, 21% found once. Germline CDR1 reads GTSNPN; CDR2 reads SVGIG (reference sequence). This CDR3 spans 14 amino acids. The V and J ends lost 3 bases and 6 bases, in that order; junction bases with no gene match: 9. Points from the study as a whole: The authors put forward the suggestion that each seasonal influenza vaccination may bring in only a limited number of new T cells.

The sample here was PBMCs from blood, taken less than 6 days after vaccination. This chain connects TRBV30 to TRBJ2-3, with 7 bases identical to TRBD2. This sequence was found in a man in his fifties who received an inactivated influenza vaccine. CDR3 sequence: CAWSSGLSRDTQYF. The CDR3 region has the DNA TGTGCCTGGAGCTCGGGACTATCGCGGGATACGCAGTATTTT.